The 19 T cell receptor beta chains below all came from one sample that was sequenced in a study of blood T cell repertoires in COVID-19. Only in-frame clones appear in the TCRdb table, and some are missing; sequencing was by immunoSEQ multiplex PCR. Seen here are approximately 280,000 clones, around nine tenths observed once, and the top ten hold approximately 2.5%. What was sequenced was PBMCs or T cells enriched from blood (not recorded which). These receptor sequences come from a woman under 30 who had recovered from COVID-19.

This chain joins TRBV30 and TRBJ2-3; 7 bases align to TRBD2. Unmatched junction bases numbered 5, after V lost 2 bases and J lost 3 bases. Germline-derived CDR1 and CDR2 are GTSNPN and SVGIG (reference sequence). CDR3 size: 14 residues. The CDR3 loop is CAWSTSGGTDTQYF. CDR3 in DNA: TGTGCCTGGAGTACGTCCGGGGGGACAGATACGCAGTATTTT.

The chain is built from TRBV10-3 and TRBJ2-2, with D unresolved. The germline V gene has CDR1 ENHRY and CDR2 SYGVKD. CDR3 length: 15 amino acids. V was shortened by 2 bases and J by 0 bases, with 7 bases between the two germline ends. CDR3 loop: CAISESLANTGELFF. As DNA, the CDR3 is TGTGCCATCAGTGAGAGTTTAGCGAACACCGGGGAGCTGTTTTTT.

The rearrangement links TRBV9 to TRBJ2-3; TRBD2 matches 7 bases. The CDR3 length is 14 residues. Per germline, CDR1 SGDLS and CDR2 YYNGEE. Unmatched junction bases numbered 5, after V lost 4 bases and J lost 3 bases. CDR3 DNA sequence: TGTGCCAGCAGCCTAGACGGGAGGACAGATACGCAGTATTTT. Its protein product is CASSLDGRTDTQYF.

J is TRBJ2-1 and V is TRBV5-8; TRBD1 matches 10 bases. The CDR3 is 15 amino acids. The germline V gene has CDR1 SGHTS and CDR2 YDEGEE. V shed 0 bases, J shed 9 bases, and the junction held 6 bases outside the gene matches. CDR3 loop: CASSLAGQGTPEQFF. The CDR3 coding sequence is TGTGCCAGCAGCTTGGCGGGACAGGGGACCCCTGAGCAGTTCTTC.

J is TRBJ2-7 and V is TRBV4-1; possible D gene TRBD1, 5 bases. There are 13 residues in the CDR3. Germline CDR1 reads MGHRA; CDR2 reads YSYEKL. V dropped 4 bases and J dropped 3 bases, with 10 bases sitting between them. CDR3 residues: CASSLTVDYEQYF. Here the CDR3 DNA reads TGCGCCAGCAGCCTGACAGTGGACTACGAGCAGTACTTC.

The V gene is TRBV7-2, the J gene TRBJ1-5; tentatively, D is TRBD1 (5 bases). This CDR3 is 15 amino acids long. Germline-derived CDR1 and CDR2 are SGHTA and FQGNSA. Deletions cut 2 bases from V and 4 bases from J, with 12 bases between. CDR3 sequence: CASSLFRGSNQPQHF. The CDR3 DNA is TGTGCCAGCAGCTTATTTCGGGGGTCTAATCAGCCCCAGCATTTT. Supplemented by reference TRBV7-2 and TRBJ1-5, the full variable domain reads GAGVSQSPSNKVTEKGKDVELRCDPISGHTALYWYRQSLGQGLEFLIYFQGNSAPDKSGLPSDRFSAERTGGSVSTLTIQRTQQEDSAVYLCASSLFRGSNQPQHFGDGTRLSIL.

The chain carries TRBV3-1 (or the pseudogene TRBV3-2) and TRBJ1-3; D is perhaps TRBD1 (6 bases). CDR3 size: 15 residues. Trimming cost V 4 bases and J 2 bases, with 12 bases left between them. Germline CDR1 is LGHDT and CDR2 is YNNKEL (reference sequence). As DNA, the CDR3 is TGTGCCAGCAGCCCGGGACAATGGGCTGGAAACACCATATATTTT. Its translation: CASSPGQWAGNTIYF.

The chain carries TRBV18 and TRBJ2-3; D perhaps matches TRBD2 (5 bases). Trimming pared 2 bases from V and 2 bases from J, leaving 14 bases between. Germline V gene lookup returns CDR1 KGHSH and CDR2 LQKENI. CDR3 length: 16 residues. The CDR3 DNA reads TGTGCCAGCTCACCAGTGTCGCGGGCGGTCACAGATACGCAGTATTTT. Protein sequence: CASSPVSRAVTDTQYF.

A single count supports this clone. V gene TRBV15 combines with J gene TRBJ2-3; D perhaps matches TRBD2 (6 bases). V lost 0 bases to trimming and J lost 4 bases, with 8 bases between them. This CDR3 has 14 amino acids. CDR1 and CDR2 (germline): LNHNV, YYDKDF (reference sequence). CDR3 DNA: TGTGCCACCAGCAGAGATTCGGGAGCAGATACGCAGTATTTT. Translation: CATSRDSGADTQYF.

V and J are TRBV2 and TRBJ2-7, with D maybe TRBD1 (6 bases). Germline CDR1 and CDR2: SNHLY and FYNNEI. Trimming cost V 7 bases and J 0 bases, with 10 bases left between them. The CDR3 is 13 amino acids. CDR3 residues: CASNQGFSYEQYF. The DNA of the CDR3 is TGTGCCAGCAATCAGGGGTTCTCCTACGAGCAGTACTTC. Variable domain in full (rest from reference TRBV2 and TRBJ2-7): EPEVTQTPSHQVTQMGQEVILRCVPISNHLYFYWYRQILGQKVEFLVSFYNNEISEKSEIFDDQFSVERPDGSNFTLKIRSTKLEDSAMYFCASNQGFSYEQYFGPGTRLTVT.

This clone occurred once. The V call is TRBV11-3, the J call TRBJ2-1; 8 bases are a match to TRBD2. The germline gives CDR1 SGHNT, CDR2 YENEEA. The length of the CDR3 is 14 residues. The J segment lost 10 bases and the V segment lost 3 bases, leaving 8 bases of the junction unmatched. The CDR3: CASSFGRASEEQFF. CDR3 in DNA: TGTGCCAGCAGCTTCGGGAGGGCCTCAGAAGAGCAGTTCTTC.

This chain uses TRBV11-2 with TRBJ2-1, with 11 bases matching TRBD2. The CDR3 has 15 amino acids. Germline lookup yields CDR1 SGHAT and CDR2 FQNNGV. With 4 bases clipped from V and 8 bases from J, the junction kept 7 bases outside the gene matches. CDR3 coding DNA: TGTGCCAGCAGCTCCATAGCGGGAGGGGGCGATGAGCAGTTCTTC. Translating it yields CASSSIAGGGDEQFF.

V usage is TRBV27 and J usage is TRBJ1-1; no firm D call. V was cut by 5 bases and J by 1 base, with 11 bases left in between. CDR1 is MNHEY and CDR2 is SMNVEV in the germline V gene (reference sequence). The CDR3 loop spans 14 amino acids. The CDR3 sequence is CASSPRTPNTEAFF. The CDR3 nucleotides are TGTGCCAGCAGTCCTCGGACTCCGAACACTGAAGCTTTCTTT.

The V and J genes are TRBV10-2 and TRBJ2-1, with D tentatively TRBD2 (5 bases). Germline V gene lookup returns CDR1 WSHSY and CDR2 SAAADI. The CDR3 covers 14 residues. The ends were cut back, 10 bases at V and 5 bases at J, with 18 bases in the middle. The CDR3 loop reads CATGMSGTDNEQFF. Written as DNA, the CDR3 is TGCGCCACCGGGATGTCAGGCACGGACAATGAGCAGTTCTTC.

The chain uses TRBV28 and TRBJ2-3; weak D call: TRBD2 (7 bases). V was pared by 7 bases and J by 2 bases, with 13 bases between. The CDR3 loop spans 14 amino acids. Looked up from germline, CDR1 is MDHEN and CDR2 is SYDVKM. The CDR3 reads CASKGGRITDTQYF. Written as DNA, the CDR3 is TGTGCCAGCAAGGGGGGGCGGATCACAGATACGCAGTATTTT.

The CDR3 reads CASSVEPGDWSPLHF. The CDR3 coding sequence is TGTGCCAGCAGCGTAGAGCCCGGGGACTGGTCACCCCTCCACTTT. The gene calls are TRBV9 and TRBJ1-6; possibly TRBD1 for D (5 bases). This CDR3 contains 15 residues. V was pared by 0 bases and J by 10 bases, with 14 bases between. In germline, CDR1 is SGDLS, CDR2 YYNGEE.

V usage is TRBV7-9 and J usage is TRBJ1-5; 7 nucleotides line up with TRBD1. CDR1 and CDR2 (germline): SEHNR, FQNEAQ (reference sequence). The CDR3 runs to 14 residues. J gave up 4 bases and V 1 base, and 1 base lay outside the gene matches. CDR3 amino acids: CASSLGGQNQPQHF. Here the CDR3 DNA reads TGTGCCAGCAGCTTAGGGGGACAGAATCAGCCCCAGCATTTT.

This chain uses TRBV9 with TRBJ2-2; D not resolved. Trimming pared 3 bases from V and 1 base from J, leaving 7 bases between. The CDR3 has 14 residues. Germline V gene lookup returns CDR1 SGDLS and CDR2 YYNGEE. The CDR3 sequence is CASSAPGNTGELFF. In DNA form, the CDR3 reads TGTGCCAGCAGCGCACCCGGGAACACCGGGGAGCTGTTTTTT.

The V gene is TRBV15, the J gene TRBJ2-7; the match to TRBD1 covers 9 bases. This CDR3 has 16 amino acids. With V trimmed by 3 bases and J by 6 bases, 12 bases remained unmatched. Germline V gene data show CDR1 as LNHNV and CDR2 as YYDKDF (reference sequence). As DNA, the CDR3 is TGTGCCACCAGCAGGGGATTACAGGGGGCCAGGGGCGAGCAGTACTTC. Protein product: CATSRGLQGARGEQYF.